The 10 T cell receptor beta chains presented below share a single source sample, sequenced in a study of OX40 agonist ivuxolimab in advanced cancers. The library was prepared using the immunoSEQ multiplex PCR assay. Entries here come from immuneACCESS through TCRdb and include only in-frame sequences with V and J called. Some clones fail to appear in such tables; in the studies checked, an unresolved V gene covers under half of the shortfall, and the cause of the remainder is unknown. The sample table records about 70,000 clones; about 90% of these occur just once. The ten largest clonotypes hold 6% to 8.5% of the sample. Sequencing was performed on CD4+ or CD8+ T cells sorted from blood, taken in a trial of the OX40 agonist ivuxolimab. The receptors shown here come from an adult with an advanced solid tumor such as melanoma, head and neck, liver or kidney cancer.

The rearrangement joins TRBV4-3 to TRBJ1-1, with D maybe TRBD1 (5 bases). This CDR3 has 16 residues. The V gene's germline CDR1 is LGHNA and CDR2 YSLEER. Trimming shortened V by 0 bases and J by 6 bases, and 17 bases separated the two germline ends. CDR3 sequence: CASSQDHGGWAAEAFF. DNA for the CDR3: TGCGCCAGCAGCCAAGATCATGGGGGTTGGGCGGCTGAAGCTTTCTTT.

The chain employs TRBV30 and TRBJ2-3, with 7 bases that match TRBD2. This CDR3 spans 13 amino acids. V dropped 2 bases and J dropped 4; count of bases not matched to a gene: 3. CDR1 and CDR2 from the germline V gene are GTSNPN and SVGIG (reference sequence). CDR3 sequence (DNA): TGTGCCTGGAGTCGGGGGGACCCAGATACGCAGTATTTT. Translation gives CAWSRGDPDTQYF.

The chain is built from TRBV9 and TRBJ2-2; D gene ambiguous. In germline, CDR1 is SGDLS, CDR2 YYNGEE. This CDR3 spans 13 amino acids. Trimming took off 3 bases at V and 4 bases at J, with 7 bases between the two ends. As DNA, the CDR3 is TGTGCCAGCAGCGCTGGCTCCACCGGGGAGCTGTTTTTT. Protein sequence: CASSAGSTGELFF.

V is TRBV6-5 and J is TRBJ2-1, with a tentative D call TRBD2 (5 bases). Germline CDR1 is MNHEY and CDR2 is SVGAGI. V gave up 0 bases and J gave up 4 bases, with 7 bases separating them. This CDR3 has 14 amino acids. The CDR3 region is CASSYSEGYNEQFF. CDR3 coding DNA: TGTGCCAGCAGTTACTCCGAGGGTTACAATGAGCAGTTCTTC.

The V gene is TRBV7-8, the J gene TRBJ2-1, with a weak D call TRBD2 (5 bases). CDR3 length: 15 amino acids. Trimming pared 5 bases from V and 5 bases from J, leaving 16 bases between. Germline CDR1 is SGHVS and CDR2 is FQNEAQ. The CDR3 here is CASSRYYSGDNEQFF. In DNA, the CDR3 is TGTGCCAGCAGCCGCTATTACAGCGGAGACAATGAGCAGTTCTTC.

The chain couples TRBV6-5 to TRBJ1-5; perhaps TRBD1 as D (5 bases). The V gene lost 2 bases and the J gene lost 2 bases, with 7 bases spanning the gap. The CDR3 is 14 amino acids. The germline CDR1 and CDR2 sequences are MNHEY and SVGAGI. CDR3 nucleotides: TGTGCCAGCAGTTACGCCAGGGGCAATCAGCCCCAGCATTTT. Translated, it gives CASSYARGNQPQHF.

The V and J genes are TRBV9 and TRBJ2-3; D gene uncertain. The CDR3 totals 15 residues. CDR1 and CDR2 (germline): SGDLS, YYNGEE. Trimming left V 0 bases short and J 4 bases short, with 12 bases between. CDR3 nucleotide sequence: TGTGCCAGCAGCGTAGAGGGTATAAGCGCAGATACGCAGTATTTT. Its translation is CASSVEGISADTQYF.

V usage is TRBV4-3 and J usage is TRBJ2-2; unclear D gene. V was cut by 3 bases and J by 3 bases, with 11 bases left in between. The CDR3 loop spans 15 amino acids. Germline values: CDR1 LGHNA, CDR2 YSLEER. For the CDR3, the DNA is TGCGCCAGCAGCCATCTCGGGCCGGACACCGGGGAGCTGTTTTTT. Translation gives CASSHLGPDTGELFF.

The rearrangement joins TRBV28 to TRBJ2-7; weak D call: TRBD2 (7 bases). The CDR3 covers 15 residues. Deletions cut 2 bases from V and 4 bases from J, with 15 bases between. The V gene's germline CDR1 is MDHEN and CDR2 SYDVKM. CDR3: CASSLGIGGRYEQYF. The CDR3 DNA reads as TGTGCCAGCAGTTTAGGTATCGGGGGGCGATACGAGCAGTACTTC.

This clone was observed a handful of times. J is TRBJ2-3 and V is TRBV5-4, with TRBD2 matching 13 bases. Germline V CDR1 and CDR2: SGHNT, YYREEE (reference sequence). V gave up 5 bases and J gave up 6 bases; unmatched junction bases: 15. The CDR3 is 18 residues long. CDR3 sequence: CASSRRLAGGQTMDTQYF. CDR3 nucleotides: TGTGCCAGCAGTCGGCGACTAGCGGGGGGCCAGACCATGGATACGCAGTATTTT.